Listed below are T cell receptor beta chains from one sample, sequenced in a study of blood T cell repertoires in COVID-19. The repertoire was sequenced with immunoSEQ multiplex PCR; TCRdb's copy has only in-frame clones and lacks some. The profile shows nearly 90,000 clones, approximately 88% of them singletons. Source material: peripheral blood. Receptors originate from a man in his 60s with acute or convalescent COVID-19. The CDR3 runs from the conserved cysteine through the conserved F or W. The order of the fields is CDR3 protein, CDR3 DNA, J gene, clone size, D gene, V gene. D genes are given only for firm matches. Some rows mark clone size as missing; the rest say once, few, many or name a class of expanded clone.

cdr3_aa: CASSNPGRVTDTQYF; cdr3_nt: TGTGCCAGCAGCAACCCGGGCAGGGTCACAGATACGCAGTATTTT; j_call: TRBJ2-3; clone_size: NA; d_call: NA; v_call: TRBV7-2
cdr3_aa: CASGGLANGELFF; cdr3_nt: TGCGCCAGCGGGGGACTAGCGAACGGGGAGCTGTTTTTT; j_call: TRBJ2-2; clone_size: NA; d_call: TRBD2; v_call: TRBV10-1
cdr3_aa: CATSERDRGTDTQYF; cdr3_nt: TGTGCCACCAGCGAACGGGACAGGGGCACAGATACGCAGTATTTT; j_call: TRBJ2-3; clone_size: NA; d_call: TRBD1; v_call: TRBV15
cdr3_aa: CASSMSQSYNEQFF; cdr3_nt: TGTGCCAGTAGTATGTCACAGTCCTACAATGAGCAGTTCTTC; j_call: TRBJ2-1; clone_size: few; d_call: NA; v_call: TRBV19
cdr3_aa: CASSLVRTTYEQYF; cdr3_nt: TGTGCCAGCAGCTTAGTACGGACTACCTACGAGCAGTACTTC; j_call: TRBJ2-7; clone_size: NA; d_call: NA; v_call: TRBV7-2
cdr3_aa: CASRPGQAWRHGYTF; cdr3_nt: TGTGCCAGCAGACCTGGACAGGCTTGGCGTCATGGCTACACCTTC; j_call: TRBJ1-2; clone_size: NA; d_call: TRBD1; v_call: TRBV5-6
cdr3_aa: CASTYSTGTQYF; cdr3_nt: TGTGCCAGCACCTACTCTACAGGTACCCAGTACTTC; j_call: TRBJ2-5; clone_size: NA; d_call: NA; v_call: TRBV12-3/TRBV12-4
cdr3_aa: CASSPSQGTGATEAFF; cdr3_nt: TGTGCCAGCTCGCCAAGCCAAGGGACAGGGGCCACTGAAGCTTTCTTT; j_call: TRBJ1-1; clone_size: NA; d_call: TRBD1; v_call: TRBV18
cdr3_aa: CASTPQGAGQPQHF; cdr3_nt: TGTGCCAGCACTCCACAGGGGGCGGGTCAGCCCCAGCATTTT; j_call: TRBJ1-5; clone_size: NA; d_call: TRBD1; v_call: TRBV27
cdr3_aa: CASSELFYEQYF; cdr3_nt: TGTGCCAGCAGTGAACTCTTCTACGAGCAGTACTTC; j_call: TRBJ2-7; clone_size: NA; d_call: NA; v_call: TRBV6-1
cdr3_aa: CASTATSGYNYEQYF; cdr3_nt: TGTGCCAGCACCGCGACTAGCGGGTATAACTACGAGCAGTACTTC; j_call: TRBJ2-7; clone_size: NA; d_call: TRBD2; v_call: TRBV2
cdr3_aa: CASSPSTSGTEQFF; cdr3_nt: TGTGCCAGCAGCCCCTCGACTAGCGGGACTGAGCAGTTCTTC; j_call: TRBJ2-1; clone_size: NA; d_call: TRBD2; v_call: TRBV4-2
cdr3_aa: CASSPVGTVDYGYTF; cdr3_nt: TGTGCCAGCAGCCCAGTAGGGACAGTGGACTATGGCTACACCTTC; j_call: TRBJ1-2; clone_size: NA; d_call: TRBD1; v_call: TRBV7-8
cdr3_aa: CASSLALGGITEAFF; cdr3_nt: TGTGCCAGCAGTTTGGCCCTAGGGGGAATCACTGAAGCTTTCTTT; j_call: TRBJ1-1; clone_size: NA; d_call: NA; v_call: TRBV27
cdr3_aa: CASSSHPGQGANTGELFF; cdr3_nt: TGTGCCAGCAGCTCACACCCGGGACAGGGGGCCAACACCGGGGAGCTGTTTTTT; j_call: TRBJ2-2; clone_size: NA; d_call: TRBD1; v_call: TRBV11-2
cdr3_aa: CASSHSHQGLSYEQYF; cdr3_nt: TGCGCCAGCAGCCACAGCCACCAGGGACTTAGCTACGAGCAGTACTTC; j_call: TRBJ2-7; clone_size: NA; d_call: NA; v_call: TRBV4-1